A selection of T cell receptor beta chains follows, all from one sample in a study of cytomegalovirus exposure and HLA in healthy donors. Here immunoSEQ multiplex PCR was the method, and the copy in TCRdb shows in-frame clones only, minus some. The sample lists some 120,000 clones; about four fifths were seen once. Sequencing used PBMCs. These TCRs come from a woman under 40 in good health and CMV-seronegative. CDR3s include the opening cysteine and the closing phenylalanine or tryptophan. D genes are given only for firm matches. The size of a clone is reported for some rows only, either as once, few or many, or as a class for expanded clones.

v_gene	j_gene	d_gene	abundance	CDR3aa	CDR3nt
TRBV29-1	TRBJ2-7	TRBD1	.	CSAQRQGTYEQYF	TGCAGCGCCCAGCGACAGGGGACCTACGAGCAGTACTTC
TRBV25-1	TRBJ2-1	TRBD2	.	CASSELSSGLGDEQFF	TGTGCCAGCAGTGAACTCTCTAGCGGCCTGGGGGATGAGCAGTTCTTC
TRBV27	TRBJ2-2	.	.	CASRIGSTAGELFF	TGTGCCAGCAGGATCGGGAGTACCGCCGGGGAGCTGTTTTTT
TRBV28	TRBJ2-5	TRBD2	.	CASSSLGSGLKETQYF	TGTGCCAGCAGTTCCTTGGGTAGCGGGCTTAAAGAGACCCAGTACTTC
TRBV5-1	TRBJ1-4	.	few	CASSSGDANEKLFF	TGCGCCAGCAGCTCAGGGGACGCTAATGAAAAACTGTTTTTT
TRBV27	TRBJ2-3	.	few	CASRGAADTQYF	TGTGCCAGCAGAGGGGCGGCAGATACGCAGTATTTT
TRBV28	TRBJ2-7	TRBD2	.	CASGPGTSGYEQYF	TGTGCCTCGGGTCCCGGGACTAGCGGGTACGAGCAGTACTTC
TRBV7-3	TRBJ2-2	TRBD2	.	CASSSQSGLAAGELFF	TGTGCCAGCAGCTCACAATCCGGACTAGCGGCCGGGGAGCTGTTTTTT
TRBV6-1	TRBJ2-3	TRBD2	.	CASSRAGEVDTQYF	TGTGCCAGCAGCCGGGCGGGAGAGGTAGATACGCAGTATTTT
TRBV27	TRBJ2-7	.	.	CASSISRGYEQYF	TGTGCCAGCAGTATCTCCAGGGGATACGAGCAGTACTTC
TRBV10-3	TRBJ1-5	.	few	CAISESNQGGGNQPQHF	TGTGCCATCAGTGAGTCGAATCAGGGTGGAGGCAATCAGCCCCAGCATTTT
TRBV5-6	TRBJ2-1	TRBD2	few	CASSFGDYQFCEQFF	TGTGCCAGCAGCTTCGGGGACTACCAATTCTGTGAGCAGTTCTTC
TRBV4-2	TRBJ2-7	.	.	CASSDGQIDEQYF	TGTGCCAGCAGCGACGGACAGATCGACGAGCAGTACTTC
TRBV28	TRBJ1-1	.	.	CASTLGGYGNTEAFF	TGTGCCAGCACCCTTGGAGGGTATGGTAACACTGAAGCTTTCTTT
TRBV27	TRBJ1-4	TRBD1	.	CASSTRTGGDEKLFF	TGTGCCAGCAGTACTAGGACAGGGGGGGATGAAAAACTGTTTTTT
TRBV9	TRBJ2-3	.	.	CASSVVGTGPDTQYF	TGTGCCAGCAGCGTAGTTGGAACAGGCCCCGATACGCAGTATTTT
TRBV11-3	TRBJ2-3	TRBD2	once	CASSPRLAGDADTQYF	TGTGCCAGCAGCCCGAGACTAGCGGGAGATGCAGATACGCAGTATTTT
TRBV2	TRBJ2-2	.	.	CASSDPGAGELFF	TGTGCCAGCAGTGACCCAGGGGCCGGGGAGCTGTTTTTT
TRBV27	TRBJ2-1	TRBD2	.	CASNLGTSGNNEQFF	TGTGCCAGCAACCTGGGGACTAGTGGGAACAATGAGCAGTTCTTC
TRBV2	TRBJ2-3	TRBD2	.	CATRGTSGRDGTDTQYF	TGTGCCACCCGGGGGACTAGCGGGAGGGACGGCACAGATACGCAGTATTTT
TRBV5-1	TRBJ2-7	.	.	CASSPTSLLYEQYF	TGCGCCAGCAGCCCTACTAGTCTCCTCTACGAGCAGTACTTC
TRBV28	TRBJ2-3	TRBD1	.	CASSFGQGHTDTQYF	TGTGCCAGCAGTTTCGGACAGGGACACACAGATACGCAGTATTTT
TRBV7-7	TRBJ2-1	.	.	CASSSDTRRNEQFF	TGTGCCAGCAGCTCTGACACCCGCCGCAATGAGCAGTTCTTC
TRBV7-9	TRBJ2-3	.	.	CASSFGSTDTQYF	TGTGCCAGCAGCTTTGGCAGCACAGATACGCAGTATTTT
TRBV28	TRBJ1-4	TRBD1	.	CASRATGVGEKLFF	TGTGCCAGCAGGGCGACAGGGGTGGGTGAAAAACTGTTTTTT
TRBV7-2	TRBJ1-2	.	.	CASSPRVSYGYTF	TGTGCCAGCAGCCCCAGGGTTAGCTATGGCTACACCTTC
TRBV27	TRBJ2-7	.	once	CASSETGSGEQYF	TGTGCCAGCAGTGAAACAGGGAGCGGCGAGCAGTACTTC
TRBV5-6	TRBJ2-3	TRBD1	.	CASSLGTGDTDTQYF	TGTGCCAGCAGCCTCGGGACAGGGGACACAGATACGCAGTATTTT
TRBV6-6	TRBJ1-3	.	.	CASSYEGNTIYF	TGTGCCAGCAGTTACGAGGGAAACACCATATATTTT
TRBV30	TRBJ2-5	.	.	CAWSGSGQETQYF	TGTGCCTGGAGTGGCAGCGGTCAAGAGACCCAGTACTTC
TRBV28	TRBJ2-5	.	few	CASSLRSSQETQYF	TGTGCCAGCAGTTTACGGAGCTCACAAGAGACCCAGTACTTC
TRBV9	TRBJ1-4	.	.	CASRSDFAGEKLFF	TGTGCCAGCAGATCGGACTTTGCGGGGGAAAAACTGTTTTTT
TRBV28	TRBJ2-7	TRBD1	.	CASSLEGAQQYF	TGTGCCAGCAGTTTAGAGGGGGCACAGCAGTACTTC
TRBV15	TRBJ1-5	.	once	CATSRDAQGSNQPQHF	TGTGCCACCAGCAGAGATGCCCAGGGTAGCAATCAGCCCCAGCATTTT
TRBV5-1	TRBJ2-3	.	.	CASSLLGRDTQYF	TGCGCCAGCAGCCTACTGGGGCGGGATACGCAGTATTTT
TRBV28	TRBJ2-7	.	.	CASSLSPSYEQYF	TGTGCCAGCAGTTTGAGCCCCTCCTACGAGCAGTACTTC
TRBV5-1	TRBJ2-1	TRBD1	.	CASSRTGVDINEQFF	TGCGCCAGCAGCAGGACAGGGGTTGATATCAATGAGCAGTTCTTC
TRBV29-1	TRBJ2-3	TRBD1	.	CSADHPGQGARDTQYF	TGCAGCGCAGACCACCCGGGACAGGGGGCAAGAGATACGCAGTATTTT
TRBV10-3	TRBJ2-1	TRBD1	.	CAISEEPGQKKFF	TGTGCCATCAGTGAGGAACCGGGACAGAAGAAGTTCTTC
TRBV5-1	TRBJ2-3	TRBD2	.	CASSSPGTSGRSGTDTQYF	TGCGCCAGCAGCTCTCCCGGGACTAGCGGGAGGAGCGGCACAGATACGCAGTATTTT
TRBV7-6	TRBJ2-1	.	.	CASSPRLDSNEQFF	TGTGCCAGCAGCCCTAGACTAGATAGTAATGAGCAGTTCTTC
TRBV7-9	TRBJ2-7	.	.	CAIRGASYEQYF	TGTGCCATCAGGGGGGCCTCCTACGAGCAGTACTTC
TRBV5-1	TRBJ2-5	.	.	CASSLRQHAEGRETQYF	TGCGCCAGCAGCTTGCGGCAACATGCGGAGGGCCGTGAGACCCAGTACTTC
TRBV28	TRBJ1-5	.	.	CASTPSEGGKDQPQHF	TGTGCCAGCACCCCATCGGAGGGGGGGAAGGATCAGCCCCAGCATTTT
TRBV28	TRBJ2-7	.	.	CASSLTDPIYEQYF	TGTGCCAGCAGTTTGACAGACCCGATCTACGAGCAGTACTTC
TRBV19	TRBJ2-1	TRBD2	.	CASSGASGGSYNEQFF	TGTGCCAGTAGTGGGGCTAGCGGGGGTTCCTACAATGAGCAGTTCTTC
TRBV4-2	TRBJ2-7	.	.	CASSQVAGNEQYF	TGTGCCAGCAGCCAAGTAGCCGGGAACGAGCAGTACTTC
TRBV4-2	TRBJ1-6	.	.	CASSQDSGYSPLHF	TGTGCCAGCAGCCAAGATAGTGGTTATTCACCCCTCCACTTT
TRBV6-5	TRBJ2-3	TRBD2	.	CASSYTPSGSTDTQYF	TGTGCCAGCAGTTATACCCCTAGCGGGAGTACAGATACGCAGTATTTT